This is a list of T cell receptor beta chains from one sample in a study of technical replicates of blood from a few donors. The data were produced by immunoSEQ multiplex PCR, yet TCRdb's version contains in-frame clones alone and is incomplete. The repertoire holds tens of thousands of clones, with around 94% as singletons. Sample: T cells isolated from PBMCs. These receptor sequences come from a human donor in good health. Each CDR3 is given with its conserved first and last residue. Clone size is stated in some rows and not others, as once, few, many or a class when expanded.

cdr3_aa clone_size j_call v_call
CSVEVWREDSYEQYF NA TRBJ2-7 TRBV29-1
CASSFPGTDNNEQFF NA TRBJ2-1 TRBV6-5
CASSLMVTRGETQYF NA TRBJ2-5 TRBV2
CASSWAGQAKNIQYF NA TRBJ2-4 TRBV7-2
CAWSRLAGDQYF NA TRBJ2-7 TRBV30
CASRIALGTDTQYF NA TRBJ2-3 TRBV28
CASSYSTDYGYTF NA TRBJ1-2 TRBV6-5
CAISPGLDYGYTF NA TRBJ1-2 TRBV10-3
CASSSWTGRDQQYF once TRBJ2-7 TRBV27
CASGRDPPPEQFF NA TRBJ2-1 TRBV11-3
CASSSRQGSSYEQYF NA TRBJ2-7 TRBV5-1
CASSLKAAGNTEAFF NA TRBJ1-1 TRBV7-3
CASGRGEGFRSYGYTF NA TRBJ1-2 TRBV27
CASSQAGNPFNEQYF NA TRBJ2-7 TRBV4-1
CASSRGLAGEFQETQYF NA TRBJ2-5 TRBV4-1
CASSRTGSHEQYF NA TRBJ2-7 TRBV27
CASGNRVNQPQHF once TRBJ1-5 TRBV27
CATTQGAGANVLTF once TRBJ2-6 TRBV2
CAISEMGASGYNEQFF NA TRBJ2-1 TRBV10-3
CASSQAPGGNQPQHF NA TRBJ1-5 TRBV4-1
CASSQPRLRYGYTF NA TRBJ1-2 TRBV28
CASSPRDRGYGYTF NA TRBJ1-2 TRBV27
CAWYRTFTDTQYF NA TRBJ2-3 TRBV30
CASRKWGLAAQETQYF NA TRBJ2-5 TRBV28
CASSFTGTGAYNEQFF NA TRBJ2-1 TRBV5-1
CASSTHRDKNTEAFF NA TRBJ1-1 TRBV9
CASSVGGEYTF NA TRBJ1-2 TRBV9
CASSSLAGGPQFF NA TRBJ2-1 TRBV7-6
CASSVTPVYEQYF NA TRBJ2-7 TRBV9
CASSVATGDGYTF NA TRBJ1-2 TRBV9
CASGLSRTDTQYF NA TRBJ2-3 TRBV12-5
CAISEYGGQSNEKLFF NA TRBJ1-4 TRBV10-3
CSGGEIDKNIQYF NA TRBJ2-4 TRBV29-1